This T cell receptor (beta chain) was sequenced in a study of T cell repertoires in cytomegalovirus infection. The wider study: An indication of both CMV infection and matching HLA type came from public TCR beta signatures.

Study-level results: HLA-C-restricted TCR beta clonotypes specific for CMV led the ex vivo response.

This clonotype came up a few times. Its antigen is as yet unknown. V lost 2 bases and J lost 9, with 9 bases in between. In germline, CDR1 is MNHEY, CDR2 SMNVEV (reference sequence). The CDR3 runs 12 residues. TCRdb fed the reads into MiXCR, producing one record per CDR3 protein. This sample carries hundreds of thousands of distinct CDR3 sequences, roughly 36% of them seen once, and the ten largest clones take under 3%. The clonotype comes from a human donor in good health (CMV status not recorded). Some clones in this sample may be carry-over from other donors' samples. The chain combines TRBV27 with TRBJ2-3; the D is unclear. The sample taken for sequencing was PBMCs. The CDR3 spells CASSLEGRTQYF. CDR3 in DNA: TGTGCCAGCAGTTTAGAAGGCAGGACGCAGTATTTT.